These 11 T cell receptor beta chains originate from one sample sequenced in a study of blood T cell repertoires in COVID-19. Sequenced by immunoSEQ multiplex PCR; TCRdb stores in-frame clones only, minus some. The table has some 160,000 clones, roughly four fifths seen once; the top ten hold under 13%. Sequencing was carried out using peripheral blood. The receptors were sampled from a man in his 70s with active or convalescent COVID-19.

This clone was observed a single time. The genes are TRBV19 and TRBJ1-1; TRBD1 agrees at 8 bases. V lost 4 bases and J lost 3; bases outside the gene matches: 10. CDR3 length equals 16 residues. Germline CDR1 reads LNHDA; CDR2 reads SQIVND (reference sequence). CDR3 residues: CASSTLTGGRDTEAFF. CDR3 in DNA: TGTGCCAGTAGTACCCTTACAGGGGGTAGGGACACTGAAGCTTTCTTT. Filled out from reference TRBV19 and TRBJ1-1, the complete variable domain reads DGGITQSPKYLFRKEGQNVTLSCEQNLNHDAMYWYRQDPGQGLRLIYYSQIVNDFQKGDIAEGYSVSREKKESFPLTVTSAQKNPTAFYLCASSTLTGGRDTEAFFGQGTRLTVV.

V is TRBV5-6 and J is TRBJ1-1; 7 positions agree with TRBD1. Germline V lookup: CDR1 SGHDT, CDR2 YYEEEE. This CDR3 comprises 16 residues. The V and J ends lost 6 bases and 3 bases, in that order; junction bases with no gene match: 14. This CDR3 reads CASTGAGGRRDTEAFF. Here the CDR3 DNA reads TGTGCCAGCACGGGGGCAGGGGGAAGAAGGGACACTGAAGCTTTCTTT.

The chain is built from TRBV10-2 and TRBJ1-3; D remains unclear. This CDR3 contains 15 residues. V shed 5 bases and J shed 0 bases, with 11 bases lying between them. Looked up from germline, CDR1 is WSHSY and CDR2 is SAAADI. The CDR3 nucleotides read TGCGCCAGCAGTTTCTTACAGTTCTCTGGAAACACCATATATTTT. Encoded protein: CASSFLQFSGNTIYF.

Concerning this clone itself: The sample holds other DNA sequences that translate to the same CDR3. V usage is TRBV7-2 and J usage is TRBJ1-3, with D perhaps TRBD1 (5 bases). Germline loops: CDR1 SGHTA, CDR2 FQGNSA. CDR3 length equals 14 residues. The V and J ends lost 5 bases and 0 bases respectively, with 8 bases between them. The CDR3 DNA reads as TGTGCCAGCAGCCTCGACAGCTCTGGAAACACCATATATTTT. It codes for CASSLDSSGNTIYF.

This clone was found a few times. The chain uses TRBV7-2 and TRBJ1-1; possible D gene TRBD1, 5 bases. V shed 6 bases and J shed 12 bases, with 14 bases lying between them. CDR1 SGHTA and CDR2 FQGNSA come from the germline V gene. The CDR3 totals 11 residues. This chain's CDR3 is CASRGAAVTFF. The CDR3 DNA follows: TGTGCCAGCAGAGGGGCGGCGGTAACTTTCTTT.

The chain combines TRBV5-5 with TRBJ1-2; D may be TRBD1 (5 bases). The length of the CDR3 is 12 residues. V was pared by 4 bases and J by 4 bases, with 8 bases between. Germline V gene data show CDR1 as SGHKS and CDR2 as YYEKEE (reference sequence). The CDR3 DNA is TGTGCCAGCAGCAGCGACAGCTATGGCTACACCTTC. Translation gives CASSSDSYGYTF. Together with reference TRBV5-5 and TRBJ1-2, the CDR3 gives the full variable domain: DAGVTQSPTHLIKTRGQQVTLRCSPISGHKSVSWYQQVLGQGPQFIFQYYEKEERGRGNFPDRFSARQFPNYSSELNVNALLLGDSALYLCASSSDSYGYTFGSGTRLTVV.

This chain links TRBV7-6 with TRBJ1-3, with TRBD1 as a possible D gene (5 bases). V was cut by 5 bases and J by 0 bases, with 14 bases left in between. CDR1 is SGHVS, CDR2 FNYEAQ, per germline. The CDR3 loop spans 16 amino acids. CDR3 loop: CASSPDTKISGNTIYF. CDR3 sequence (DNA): TGTGCCAGCAGCCCGGACACTAAGATCTCTGGAAACACCATATATTTT.

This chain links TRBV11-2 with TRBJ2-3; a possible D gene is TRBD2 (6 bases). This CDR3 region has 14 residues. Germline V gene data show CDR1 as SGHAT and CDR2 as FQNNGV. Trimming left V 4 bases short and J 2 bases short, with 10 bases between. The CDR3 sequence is CASSSRTNTDTQYF. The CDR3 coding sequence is TGTGCCAGCAGCTCGAGGACTAACACAGATACGCAGTATTTT.

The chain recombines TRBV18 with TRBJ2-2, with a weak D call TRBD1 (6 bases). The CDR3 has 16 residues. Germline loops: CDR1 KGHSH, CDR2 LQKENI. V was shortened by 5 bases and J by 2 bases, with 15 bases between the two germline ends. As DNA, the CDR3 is TGTGCCAGCTCAGAGTACAGGGCTCAAAACACCGGGGAGCTGTTTTTT. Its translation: CASSEYRAQNTGELFF.

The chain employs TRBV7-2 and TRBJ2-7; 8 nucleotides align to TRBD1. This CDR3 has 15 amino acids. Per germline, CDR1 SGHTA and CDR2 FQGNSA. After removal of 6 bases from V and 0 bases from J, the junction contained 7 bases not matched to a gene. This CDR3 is CASRSGTGSSYEQYF. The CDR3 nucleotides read TGTGCCAGCAGGTCCGGGACAGGAAGCTCCTACGAGCAGTACTTC.

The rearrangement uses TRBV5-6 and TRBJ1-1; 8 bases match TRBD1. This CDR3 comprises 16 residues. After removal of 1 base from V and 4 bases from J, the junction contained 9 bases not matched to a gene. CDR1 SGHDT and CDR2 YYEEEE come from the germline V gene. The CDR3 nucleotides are TGTGCCAGCAGCTTGCCGGGACAGGAGGGTTTCACTGAAGCTTTCTTT. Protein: CASSLPGQEGFTEAFF.